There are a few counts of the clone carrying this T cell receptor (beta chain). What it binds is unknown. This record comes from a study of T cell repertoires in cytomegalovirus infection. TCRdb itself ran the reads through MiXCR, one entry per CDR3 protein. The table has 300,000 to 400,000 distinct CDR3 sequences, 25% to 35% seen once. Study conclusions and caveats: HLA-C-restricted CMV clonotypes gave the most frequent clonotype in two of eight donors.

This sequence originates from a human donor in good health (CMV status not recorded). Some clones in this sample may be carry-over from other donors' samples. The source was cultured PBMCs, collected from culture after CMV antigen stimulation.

The CDR3 reads CAWSLWNQPQHF. The CDR3 bases are TGTGCCTGGAGTCTGTGGAATCAGCCCCAGCATTTT. The chain carries TRBV30 and TRBJ1-5; D not resolved. CDR3 length: 12 amino acids. From germline, CDR1 is GTSNPN and CDR2 SVGIG (reference sequence). V lost 2 bases and J lost 4, with 6 bases in between.